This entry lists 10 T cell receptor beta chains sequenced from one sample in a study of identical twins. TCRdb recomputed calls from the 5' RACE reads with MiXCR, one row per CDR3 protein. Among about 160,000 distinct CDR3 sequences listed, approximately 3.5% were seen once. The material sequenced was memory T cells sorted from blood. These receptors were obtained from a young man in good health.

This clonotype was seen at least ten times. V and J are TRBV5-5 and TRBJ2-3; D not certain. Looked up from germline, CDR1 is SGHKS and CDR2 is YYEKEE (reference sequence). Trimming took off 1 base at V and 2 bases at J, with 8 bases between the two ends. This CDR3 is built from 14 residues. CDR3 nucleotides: TGTGCCAGCAGCTTGAATCGGCCCACAGATACGCAGTATTTT. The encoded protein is CASSLNRPTDTQYF.

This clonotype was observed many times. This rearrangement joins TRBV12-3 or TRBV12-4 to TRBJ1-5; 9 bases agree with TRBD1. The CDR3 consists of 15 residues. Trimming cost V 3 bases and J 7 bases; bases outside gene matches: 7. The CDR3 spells CASSLGTGLSQPQHF. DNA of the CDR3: TGTGCCAGCAGTTTGGGGACAGGGTTGTCCCAGCCCCAGCATTTT.

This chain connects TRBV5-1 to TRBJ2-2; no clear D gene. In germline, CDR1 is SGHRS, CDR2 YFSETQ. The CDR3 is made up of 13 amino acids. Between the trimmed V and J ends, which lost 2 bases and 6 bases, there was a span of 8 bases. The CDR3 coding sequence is TGCGCCAGCAGCTTTATAAGGGCCGGGGAGCTGTTTTTT. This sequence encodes CASSFIRAGELFF.

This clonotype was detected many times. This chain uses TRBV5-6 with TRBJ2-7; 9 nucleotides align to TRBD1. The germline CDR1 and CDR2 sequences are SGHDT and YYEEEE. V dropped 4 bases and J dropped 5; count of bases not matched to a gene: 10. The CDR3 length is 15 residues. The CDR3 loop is CASSGTGGSFNEQYF. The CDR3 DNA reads TGTGCCAGCAGCGGAACAGGGGGCAGTTTCAACGAGCAGTACTTC.

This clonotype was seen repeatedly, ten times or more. CDR3 in DNA: TGTGCCAGCAGTTCACAACACAGGTTTACCTACGAGCAGTACTTC. Amino acids: CASSSQHRFTYEQYF. The chain is built from TRBV27 and TRBJ2-7, with D perhaps matching TRBD1 (5 bases). The germline V and J ends were trimmed by 4 bases and 2 bases, with 15 bases remaining between them. Germline V CDR1 and CDR2: MNHEY, SMNVEV (reference sequence). The CDR3 length is 15 residues.

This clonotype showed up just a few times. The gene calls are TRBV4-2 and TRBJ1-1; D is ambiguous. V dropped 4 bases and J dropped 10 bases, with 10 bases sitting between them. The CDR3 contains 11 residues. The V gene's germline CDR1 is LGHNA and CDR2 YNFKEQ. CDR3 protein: CASSPGGGAFF. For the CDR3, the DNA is TGTGCCAGCAGCCCCGGCGGAGGAGCTTTCTTT.

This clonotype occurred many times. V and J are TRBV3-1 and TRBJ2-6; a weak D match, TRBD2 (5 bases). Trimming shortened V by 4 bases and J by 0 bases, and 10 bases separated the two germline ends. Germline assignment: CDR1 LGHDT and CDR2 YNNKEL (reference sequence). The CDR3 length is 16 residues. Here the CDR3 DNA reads TGTGCCAGCAGCCGGCTAGGGAGCTCTGGGGCCAACGTCCTGACTTTC. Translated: CASSRLGSSGANVLTF.

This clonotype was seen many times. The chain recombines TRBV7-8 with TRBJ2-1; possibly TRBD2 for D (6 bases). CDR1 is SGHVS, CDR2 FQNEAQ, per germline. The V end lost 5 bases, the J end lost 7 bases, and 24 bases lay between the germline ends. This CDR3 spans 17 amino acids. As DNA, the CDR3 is TGTGCCAGCAGCCCCCAATCCGGCGGGACGGAGAAGAATGAGCAGTTCTTC. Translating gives CASSPQSGGTEKNEQFF.

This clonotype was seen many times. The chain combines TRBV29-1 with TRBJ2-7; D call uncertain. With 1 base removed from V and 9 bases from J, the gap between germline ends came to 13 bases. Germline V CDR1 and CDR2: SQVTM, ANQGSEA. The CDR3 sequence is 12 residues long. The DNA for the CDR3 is TGCAGCGTTGAAGTTGGGCCAGCAGGGCAGTACTTC. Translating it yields CSVEVGPAGQYF.

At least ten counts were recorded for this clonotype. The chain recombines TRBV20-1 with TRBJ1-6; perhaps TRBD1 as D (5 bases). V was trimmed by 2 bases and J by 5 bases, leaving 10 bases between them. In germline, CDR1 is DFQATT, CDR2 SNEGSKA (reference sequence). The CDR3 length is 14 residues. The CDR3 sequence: CSARSGTNNSPLHF. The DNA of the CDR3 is TGCAGTGCTAGATCCGGGACGAATAATTCACCCCTCCACTTT.